Following are 22 T cell receptor beta chains from one sample sequenced in a study of immune evolution from preneoplasia to lung adenocarcinoma. TCRdb keeps only in-frame clones here, not all; method: immunoSEQ multiplex PCR. Among around 15,000 clones listed, 80% to 90% were seen once. The sequencing sample was made of FFPE invasive lung adenocarcinoma tissue. The receptors here all came from a person aged 70 to 85 with invasive lung adenocarcinoma.

The chain combines TRBV28 with TRBJ2-7, with 10 bases matching TRBD1. The CDR3 is made up of 14 amino acids. Germline values: CDR1 MDHEN, CDR2 SYDVKM. Unmatched junction bases numbered 4, after V lost 4 bases and J lost 4 bases. This CDR3 reads CASSSGTGVYEQYF. In nucleotides, the CDR3 is TGTGCCAGCAGTTCCGGGACAGGGGTTTACGAGCAGTACTTC.

This chain uses TRBV18 with TRBJ2-1; no definite D call. In germline, CDR1 is KGHSH, CDR2 LQKENI. The CDR3 sequence is 18 residues long. The V and J ends lost 3 bases and 2 bases respectively, with 20 bases between them. Here the CDR3 reads CASSPNLAGGVAYNEQFF. DNA of the CDR3: TGTGCCAGCTCACCGAATCTGGCAGGTGGGGTAGCCTACAATGAGCAGTTCTTC.

This clone was detected only a few times. The chain is built from TRBV6-5 and TRBJ1-5, with D possibly being TRBD1 (5 bases). CDR1 and CDR2 from the germline V gene are MNHEY and SVGAGI. CDR3 length: 13 amino acids. The V gene lost 1 base and the J gene lost 7 bases, with 8 bases spanning the gap. CDR3 coding DNA: TGTGCCAGCAGTTACTTTCAGGGACAGCCCCAGCATTTT. The encoded protein is CASSYFQGQPQHF.

The rearrangement joins TRBV5-1 to TRBJ2-5, with TRBD1 as a possible D gene (6 bases). Looked up from germline, CDR1 is SGHRS and CDR2 is YFSETQ. The CDR3 has 15 residues. Trimming removed 0 bases from V and 5 bases from J, with 14 bases in between. CDR3 region: CASSLEAGVRETQYF. The DNA for the CDR3 is TGCGCCAGCAGCTTGGAAGCAGGGGTTAGGGAGACCCAGTACTTC.

The chain joins TRBV18 to TRBJ2-4; 10 nucleotides align to TRBD1. The CDR3 extends over 17 amino acids. Trimming removed 2 bases from V and 3 bases from J; junction bases left unmatched: 7. From germline, CDR1 is KGHSH and CDR2 LQKENI. The CDR3 loop reads CASSPTAGTGDKNIQYF. CDR3 sequence (DNA): TGTGCCAGCTCACCAACCGCCGGGACAGGGGACAAAAACATTCAGTACTTC.

The chain has TRBV7-9 and TRBJ2-7, with a possible D match to TRBD1 (6 bases). The V end lost 5 bases, the J end lost 6 bases, and 11 bases lay between the germline ends. Germline values: CDR1 SEHNR, CDR2 FQNEAQ (reference sequence). The CDR3 is made up of 12 amino acids. The CDR3 DNA reads as TGTGCCAGCAGCCAGGACAGATCCGAGCAGTACTTC. Translation gives CASSQDRSEQYF.

The rearrangement links TRBV4-2 to TRBJ1-4; D may be TRBD1 (5 bases). Trimming took off 3 bases at V and 9 bases at J, with 20 bases between the two ends. This CDR3 is built from 16 residues. CDR1 is LGHNA and CDR2 is YNFKEQ in the germline V gene. In nucleotides, the CDR3 is TGTGCCAGCAGCCAGGGCCGGGGACCAACTGATCAAAAACTGTTTTTT. Residues: CASSQGRGPTDQKLFF.

The rearrangement links TRBV28 to TRBJ2-3; the D gene is possibly TRBD1 (6 bases). The CDR3 is 15 amino acids. Trimming took off 5 bases at V and 3 bases at J, with 15 bases between the two ends. The germline CDR1 and CDR2 sequences are MDHEN and SYDVKM. CDR3 amino acids: CASSIKGVWTDTQYF. CDR3 DNA sequence: TGTGCCAGCAGTATTAAGGGGGTCTGGACAGATACGCAGTATTTT.

The CDR3 loop reads CALRFPGDRYTF. The CDR3 nucleotides read TGTGCCTTACGTTTTCCCGGCGACCGCTACACCTTC. The chain recombines TRBV2 with TRBJ1-2; no clear D gene. This CDR3 is built from 12 residues. Germline V lookup: CDR1 SNHLY, CDR2 FYNNEI. Trimming removed 11 bases from V and 9 bases from J, with 19 bases in between.

This clone was observed a single time. This chain links TRBV18 with TRBJ1-5, with a possible D match to TRBD1 (5 bases). Trimming cost V 2 bases and J 6 bases, with 11 bases left between them. The germline V gene encodes CDR1 KGHSH and CDR2 LQKENI. CDR3 length: 14 amino acids. The CDR3 protein is CASSPTGVIQPQHF. The DNA for the CDR3 is TGTGCCAGCTCACCAACAGGAGTGATTCAGCCCCAGCATTTT.

V and J are TRBV9 and TRBJ1-1; tentative D call: TRBD1 (5 bases). V was cut by 0 bases and J by 11 bases, with 17 bases left in between. Germline V gene data show CDR1 as SGDLS and CDR2 as YYNGEE. This CDR3 region has 14 residues. In DNA form, the CDR3 reads TGTGCCAGCAGCGTAGTGGATAGGGGTGGAGTGGCTTTCTTT. It codes for CASSVVDRGGVAFF. Using reference TRBV9 and TRBJ1-1 for the parts outside the CDR3, the full variable domain is DSGVTQTPKHLITATGQRVTLRCSPRSGDLSVYWYQQSLDQGLQFLIQYYNGEERAKGNILERFSAQQFPDLHSELNLSSLELGDSALYFCASSVVDRGGVAFFGQGTRLTVV.

J is TRBJ1-1 and V is TRBV19; tentative D call: TRBD1 (6 bases). The V and J ends lost 10 bases and 3 bases respectively, with 18 bases between them. CDR1 LNHDA and CDR2 SQIVND come from the germline V gene (reference sequence). CDR3 length equals 14 residues. DNA of the CDR3: TGTGCCACCGAGGGGGACGGCAGGGACACTGAAGCTTTCTTT. Its protein product is CATEGDGRDTEAFF.

The rearrangement uses TRBV2 and TRBJ2-4, with 9 bases matching TRBD2. The V gene's germline CDR1 is SNHLY and CDR2 FYNNEI. The CDR3 extends over 15 amino acids. V was pared by 0 bases and J by 6 bases, with 3 bases of the junction left unmatched. CDR3 region: CASSEAGTSLNIQYF. The CDR3 DNA is TGTGCCAGCAGTGAAGCCGGGACTAGCTTAAACATTCAGTACTTC.

This clone was found once. This chain links TRBV10-3 with TRBJ2-7, with 9 nucleotides matching TRBD1. The CDR3 runs 13 residues. The germline gives CDR1 ENHRY, CDR2 SYGVKD. Germline trimming cut 9 bases from V and 5 bases from J; bases unmatched to any gene: 8. The CDR3 reads CAMGGQGVHEQYF. The DNA of the CDR3 is TGTGCCATGGGGGGACAGGGTGTCCACGAGCAGTACTTC.

This clone was recorded only once. CDR3 nucleotides: TGCGCCAGCAGCCCGGCCGGCTCCTACGAGCAGTACTTC. It translates to CASSPAGSYEQYF. V and J are TRBV5-1 and TRBJ2-7; D is undetermined. The germline V and J ends were trimmed by 4 bases and 0 bases, with 8 bases remaining between them. Germline V CDR1 and CDR2: SGHRS, YFSETQ. This CDR3 contains 13 residues.

This clone was counted between two and nine times. The chain is built from TRBV5-6 and TRBJ2-7; D may be TRBD1 (5 bases). This CDR3 is 14 amino acids long. Germline assignment: CDR1 SGHDT and CDR2 YYEEEE. V was cut by 4 bases and J by 6 bases, with 17 bases left in between. The CDR3 bases are TGTGCCAGCAGCCCCCCTTTCCGACAGTTCGAGCAGTACTTC. Translating it yields CASSPPFRQFEQYF.

The chain employs TRBV20-1 and TRBJ2-5, with 7 bases lining up with TRBD2. Germline loops: CDR1 DFQATT, CDR2 SNEGSKA (reference sequence). The CDR3 is made up of 11 amino acids. Germline trimming cut 6 bases from V and 7 bases from J; bases unmatched to any gene: 5. The CDR3 region is CSALGGGTQYF. The CDR3 region has the DNA TGCAGTGCACTTGGGGGGGGGACCCAGTACTTC.

The chain recombines TRBV30 with TRBJ2-7; tentative D call: TRBD1 (5 bases). The length of the CDR3 is 11 residues. CDR1 and CDR2 from the germline V gene are GTSNPN and SVGIG (reference sequence). Trimming cost V 1 base and J 6 bases, with 7 bases left between them. The CDR3 reads CAWSGGGEQYF. The DNA for the CDR3 is TGTGCCTGGAGTGGGGGCGGCGAGCAGTACTTC.

The chain links TRBV10-2 to TRBJ1-1; tentative D call: TRBD1 (6 bases). Between the trimmed V and J ends, which lost 8 bases and 4 bases, there was a span of 20 bases. The CDR3 totals 15 residues. Germline V lookup: CDR1 WSHSY, CDR2 SAAADI. This CDR3 is CASLRGRGAVTEAFF. The CDR3 DNA follows: TGCGCCAGCCTCCGGGGCAGGGGTGCGGTCACTGAAGCTTTCTTT.

V is TRBV25-1 and J is TRBJ1-5; D unclear. Germline CDR1 reads MGHDK; CDR2 reads SYGVNS. Trimming removed 1 base from V and 4 bases from J, with 8 bases in between. The CDR3 spans 14 residues. The chain's CDR3 is CASSEFGNNQPQHF. The DNA of the CDR3 is TGTGCCAGCAGTGAATTTGGCAATAATCAGCCCCAGCATTTT.

The rearrangement links TRBV11-2 to TRBJ2-5, with 14 nucleotides matching TRBD2. V lost 8 bases, J lost 4 bases, and 6 bases stayed unmatched. In germline, CDR1 is SGHAT, CDR2 FQNNGV. The CDR3 loop spans 15 amino acids. CDR3 nucleotide sequence: TGTGCCAGCGCTTCCGGGACTAGCGGGGGAGAGACCCAGTACTTC. Amino acids: CASASGTSGGETQYF.

This clone occurred once. The V gene is TRBV2, the J gene TRBJ2-3; TRBD2 aligns across 15 bases. Germline V gives CDR1 SNHLY, CDR2 FYNNEI. Trimming cost V 9 bases and J 1 base; bases outside gene matches: 8. The CDR3 runs to 17 residues. The CDR3 spells CASWTSGGARGTDTQYF. The CDR3 nucleotides read TGTGCCAGTTGGACTAGCGGGGGGGCCCGGGGCACAGATACGCAGTATTTT.